These 18 T cell receptor beta chains share one sample of origin, sequenced in a study of blood T cell repertoires in COVID-19 (dated by TCRdb to the early 2020s). Library preparation employed the immunoSEQ multiplex PCR assay. TCRdb holds this immuneACCESS table with in-frame rearrangements only. Some clones are missing; in checked studies, unresolved V genes explain under half, and the rest has no known cause. This sample has 150,000 to 170,000 clones in its table, and approximately 85% of those were observed once. 8.3% of the sample rests with the top ten. Sequences were obtained from peripheral blood. The receptors derive from a woman aged 55-70 years with COVID-19, enrolled during active disease.

CDR3 region: CAISEFTGTGETDTQYF. The DNA of the CDR3 is TGTGCCATCAGTGAGTTTACCGGGACAGGGGAAACAGATACGCAGTATTTT. This chain uses TRBV10-3 with TRBJ2-3, with 10 bases identical to TRBD1. The CDR3 runs 17 residues. Germline values: CDR1 ENHRY, CDR2 SYGVKD. Losses at the gene ends were 1 base for V and 3 bases for J; bases not matched to a gene: 7.

J is TRBJ1-2 and V is TRBV9; D not resolved. CDR1 is SGDLS and CDR2 is YYNGEE in the germline V gene. This CDR3 contains 15 residues. V shed 0 bases and J shed 1 base, with 10 bases lying between them. The chain's CDR3 is CASSVGEGLNYGYTF. CDR3 coding DNA: TGTGCCAGCAGCGTAGGGGAGGGTCTTAACTATGGCTACACCTTC.

CDR3 loop: CASSWTGFNSPLHF. The DNA of the CDR3 is TGTGCCAGCAGTTGGACTGGTTTTAATTCACCCCTCCACTTT. The chain has TRBV27 and TRBJ1-6; D ambiguous. Trimming stripped 4 bases from V and 6 bases from J, with 10 bases between. Germline values: CDR1 MNHEY, CDR2 SMNVEV (reference sequence). There are 14 residues in the CDR3.

This sequence joins TRBV5-1 and TRBJ2-2; 9 bases align to TRBD1. Germline lookup yields CDR1 SGHRS and CDR2 YFSETQ. The CDR3 has 15 residues. Trimming cost V 2 bases and J 5 bases; bases outside gene matches: 4. CDR3 bases: TGCGCCAGCAGCTTCCGACAGGGGGAGACCGGGGAGCTGTTTTTT. Residues: CASSFRQGETGELFF. Full variable domain (remainder filled in from reference TRBV5-1 and TRBJ2-2): KAGVTQTPRYLIKTRGQQVTLSCSPISGHRSVSWYQQTPGQGLQFLFEYFSETQRNKGNFPGRFSGRQFSNSRSEMNVSTLELGDSALYLCASSFRQGETGELFFGEGSRLTVL.

This clone was seen only a few times. The J gene is TRBJ1-2, the V gene TRBV10-3; TRBD1 is a possible D gene (6 bases). V lost 9 bases and J lost 5, with 25 bases in between. Germline CDR1 reads ENHRY; CDR2 reads SYGVKD. The CDR3 is 16 amino acids. The chain's CDR3 is CAILRTADLPGYGYTF. The CDR3 DNA is TGTGCCATACTACGGACAGCAGATCTTCCAGGGTATGGCTACACCTTC.

The chain uses TRBV6-6 and TRBJ1-1; D is undetermined. There are 13 residues in the CDR3. Germline V gene data show CDR1 as MNHNY and CDR2 as SVGAGI (reference sequence). Trimming took off 6 bases at V and 5 bases at J, with 13 bases between the two ends. The CDR3 protein is CASSQVEGTEAFF. The CDR3 DNA is TGTGCCAGCAGCCAAGTTGAGGGTACTGAAGCTTTCTTT.

This clone showed up just a few times. The chain links TRBV2 to TRBJ1-2, with 8 nucleotides matching TRBD1. Per the germline V gene, CDR1 is SNHLY and CDR2 is FYNNEI. This CDR3 is built from 13 residues. Trimming cost V 8 bases and J 2 bases; bases outside gene matches: 4. Here the CDR3 reads CASGDRPNYGYTF. The CDR3 nucleotides read TGTGCCAGCGGGGACAGGCCCAACTATGGCTACACCTTC.

The genes are TRBV9 and TRBJ1-1, with 12 bases aligning to TRBD1. The junction had 2 bases not matched to a gene; V was cut back by 4 bases and J by 1 base. Germline V gene data show CDR1 as SGDLS and CDR2 as YYNGEE. The CDR3 runs 15 residues. CDR3 nucleotide sequence: TGTGCCAGCAGCCCGGGACAGGGGGCGAACACTGAAGCTTTCTTT. Protein: CASSPGQGANTEAFF. Together with reference TRBV9 and TRBJ1-1, the CDR3 gives the full variable domain: DSGVTQTPKHLITATGQRVTLRCSPRSGDLSVYWYQQSLDQGLQFLIQYYNGEERAKGNILERFSAQQFPDLHSELNLSSLELGDSALYFCASSPGQGANTEAFFGQGTRLTVV.

The J gene is TRBJ1-5, the V gene TRBV6-1; 8 nucleotides match TRBD1. The CDR3 has 16 residues. Per germline, CDR1 MNHNS and CDR2 SASEGT. Trimming took 3 bases from V and 2 from J; bases not matched to a gene: 6. The CDR3 nucleotides are TGTGCCAGCAGTGACGTTTCAGGGGGCCGCAATCAGCCCCAGCATTTT. It encodes CASSDVSGGRNQPQHF.

J is TRBJ2-1 and V is TRBV20-1; D is undetermined. V shed 3 bases and J shed 9 bases, with 15 bases lying between them. CDR1 is DFQATT and CDR2 is SNEGSKA in the germline V gene (reference sequence). The CDR3 extends over 13 amino acids. The CDR3 DNA is TGCAGTGCTAGTTCCCCAGCGTTAGGTGAGCAGTTCTTC. As protein: CSASSPALGEQFF.

This clone occurred once. The chain employs TRBV3-1 (or the pseudogene TRBV3-2) and TRBJ1-5, with TRBD1 matching 8 bases. The CDR3 runs 14 residues. Germline CDR1 is LGHDT and CDR2 is YNNKEL (reference sequence). Trimming took 4 bases from V and 11 from J; bases not matched to a gene: 10. The CDR3 sequence: CASSPGTGHGAQHF. Here the CDR3 DNA reads TGTGCCAGCAGCCCCGGGACAGGCCATGGGGCCCAGCATTTT.

The chain is built from TRBV5-5 and TRBJ2-1, with 10 nucleotides matching TRBD2. Germline lookup yields CDR1 SGHKS and CDR2 YYEKEE (reference sequence). Losses at the gene ends were 9 bases for V and 7 bases for J; bases not matched to a gene: 19. This CDR3 is 17 amino acids long. CDR3 DNA: TGTGCCACCCACAGGGGTACGAGCGGGAGGGTCGGAAATGAGCAGTTCTTC. It codes for CATHRGTSGRVGNEQFF.

The rearrangement links TRBV20-1 to TRBJ2-1; D possibly corresponds to TRBD2 (7 bases). Germline V gene sequence: CDR1 DFQATT, CDR2 SNEGSKA (reference sequence). Trimming removed 3 bases at V and 12 bases at J, with 27 bases between. There are 16 residues in the CDR3. CDR3 nucleotide sequence: TGCAGTGCTAGTCCTGCTGGACTAGGGGGATTTACAGGGCAGTTCTTC. This gives the protein CSASPAGLGGFTGQFF.

The chain carries TRBV7-9 and TRBJ1-5, with D unresolved. The germline V gene has CDR1 SEHNR and CDR2 FQNEAQ (reference sequence). The CDR3 contains 13 residues. Trimming left V 2 bases short and J 3 bases short, with 5 bases between. CDR3 residues: CASSLQNNQPQHF. The CDR3 nucleotides read TGTGCCAGCAGCTTACAGAACAATCAGCCCCAGCATTTT.

The chain employs TRBV5-1 and TRBJ2-7; D is possibly TRBD1 (5 bases). The germline CDR1 and CDR2 sequences are SGHRS and YFSETQ. The ends were cut back, 2 bases at V and 3 bases at J, with 9 bases in the middle. The CDR3 spans 13 residues. This CDR3 reads CASSLQDSYEQYF. CDR3 bases: TGCGCCAGCAGCTTACAGGATAGCTACGAGCAGTACTTC.

The chain employs TRBV14 and TRBJ1-2; D unresolved. The CDR3 runs to 12 residues. V was trimmed by 2 bases and J by 2 bases, leaving 3 bases between them. Germline CDR1 SGHDN, CDR2 FVKESK. CDR3 sequence reads: CASSQQNYGYTF. The CDR3 DNA reads TGTGCCAGCAGCCAACAGAACTATGGCTACACCTTC.

This chain connects TRBV3-1 (or the pseudogene TRBV3-2) to TRBJ2-7; D not resolved. The germline V gene encodes CDR1 LGHDT and CDR2 YNNKEL (reference sequence). The CDR3 is made up of 15 amino acids. V lost 0 bases, J lost 1 base, and 10 bases lay in between. CDR3 nucleotide sequence: TGTGCCAGCAGCCAAGAGTCACAGTTGTCCTACGAGCAGTACTTC. Protein product: CASSQESQLSYEQYF.

This clone appeared a single time. This chain uses TRBV5-6 with TRBJ2-3; D is possibly TRBD2 (7 bases). V shed 6 bases and J shed 12 bases, with 20 bases lying between them. Germline loops: CDR1 SGHDT, CDR2 YYEEEE. This CDR3 is built from 13 residues. CDR3 region: CASILRGAGAQYF. CDR3 nucleotide sequence: TGTGCCAGCATCCTACGAGGGGCGGGGGCCCAGTATTTT.